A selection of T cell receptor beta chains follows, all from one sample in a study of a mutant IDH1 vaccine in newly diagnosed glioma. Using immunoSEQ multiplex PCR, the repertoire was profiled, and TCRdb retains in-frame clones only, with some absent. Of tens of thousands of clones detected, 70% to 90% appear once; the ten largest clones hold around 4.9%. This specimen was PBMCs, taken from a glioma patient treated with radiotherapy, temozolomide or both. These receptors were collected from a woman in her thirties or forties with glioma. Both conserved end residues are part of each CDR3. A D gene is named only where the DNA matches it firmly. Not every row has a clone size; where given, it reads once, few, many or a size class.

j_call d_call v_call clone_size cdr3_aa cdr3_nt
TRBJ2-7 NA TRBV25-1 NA CASSVTGAPTYEQYF TGTGCCAGCAGTGTAACAGGCGCCCCCACCTACGAGCAGTACTTC
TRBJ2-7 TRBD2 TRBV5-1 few CASSSRLAQRGGAYEQYF TGCGCCAGCAGCTCCAGACTAGCGCAAAGGGGGGGGGCCTACGAGCAGTACTTC
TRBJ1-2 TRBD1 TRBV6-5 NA CASSSDRVRGYTF TGTGCCAGCAGTTCCGACAGGGTCCGCGGCTACACCTTC
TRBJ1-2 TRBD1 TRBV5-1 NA CASSRRQGSYGYTF TGCGCCAGCAGCCGGAGACAGGGTAGTTATGGCTACACCTTC
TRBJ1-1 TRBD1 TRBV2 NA CASLPRTGGTEAFF TGTGCCAGCCTGCCCCGGACAGGGGGAACTGAAGCTTTCTTT
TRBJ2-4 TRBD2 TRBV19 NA CASSARSGASNVAKNIQYF TGTGCCAGTAGTGCCCGAAGCGGGGCCTCAAATGTAGCCAAAAACATTCAGTACTTC
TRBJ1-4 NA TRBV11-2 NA CASRAGEWEKLFF TGTGCCAGCAGAGCAGGGGAGTGGGAAAAACTGTTTTTT
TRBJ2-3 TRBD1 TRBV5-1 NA CASSRTRQGLGADTQYF TGCGCCAGCAGTCGGACAAGACAGGGCCTAGGGGCAGATACGCAGTATTTT
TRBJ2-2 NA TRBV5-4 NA CASSLSSAGELFF TGTGCCAGCAGCTTATCGTCAGCCGGGGAGCTGTTTTTT
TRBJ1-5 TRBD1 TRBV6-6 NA CASSHGTGGQHKHF TGTGCCAGCAGCCATGGGACAGGGGGGCAGCACAAGCATTTT
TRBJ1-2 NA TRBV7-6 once CASSAQQASNYGYTF TGTGCCAGCAGCGCACAACAGGCCTCCAACTATGGCTACACCTTC
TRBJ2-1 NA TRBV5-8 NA CASSLLTFYNEQFF TGTGCCAGCAGCTTGTTGACGTTTTACAATGAGCAGTTCTTC
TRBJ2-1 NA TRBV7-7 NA CASSPTTVRASYNEQFF TGTGCTAGCAGCCCTACGACAGTCCGGGCATCCTACAATGAGCAGTTCTTC
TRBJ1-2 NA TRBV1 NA CTSSPPGGTGYTF TGCACCAGCAGCCCCCCCGGGGGGACAGGATACACCTTC
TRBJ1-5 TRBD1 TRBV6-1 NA CASSPGQGNQPQHF TGTGCCAGCAGTCCGGGACAGGGTAATCAGCCCCAGCATTTT
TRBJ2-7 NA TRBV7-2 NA CASSNQGGLYEQYF TGTGCCAGCAGCAACCAAGGGGGGCTCTACGAGCAGTACTTC
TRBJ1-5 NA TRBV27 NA CASSLVWANQPQHF TGTGCCAGCAGTCTAGTATGGGCCAATCAGCCCCAGCATTTT
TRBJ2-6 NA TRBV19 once CASSKPTESGANVLTF TGTGCCAGTAGTAAACCGACAGAGTCTGGGGCCAACGTCCTGACTTTC
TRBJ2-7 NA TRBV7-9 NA CASSFRHTYEQYF TGTGCCAGCAGCTTTCGACATACCTACGAGCAGTACTTC
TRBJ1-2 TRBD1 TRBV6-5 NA CASSWDRVNDGYTF TGTGCCAGCAGCTGGGACAGGGTCAATGATGGCTACACCTTC
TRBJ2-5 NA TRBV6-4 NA CASSDSDSGTQYF TGTGCCAGCAGTGACTCGGACAGTGGGACCCAGTACTTC
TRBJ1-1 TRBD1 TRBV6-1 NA CASNPGQGYEAFF TGTGCCAGCAACCCCGGACAGGGCTACGAAGCTTTCTTT
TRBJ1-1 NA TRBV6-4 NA CASTTVEAFF TGTGCCAGCACCACCGTTGAAGCTTTCTTT
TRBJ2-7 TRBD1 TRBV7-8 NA CASSLGGTVELYEQYF TGTGCCAGCAGCTTAGGGGGGACAGTAGAGCTTTACGAGCAGTACTTC